The 17 T cell receptor beta chains presented below share a single source sample, sequenced in a study of blood T cell repertoires in COVID-19. Profiled with immunoSEQ multiplex PCR; TCRdb holds only in-frame clones, not every one. The repertoire consists of about 400,000 clones, with approximately 87% occurring once and the leading ten covering about 9.4%. The sequenced material came from PBMCs or T cells enriched from blood (not recorded which). The receptor set was obtained from a woman aged 45-65 years who had recovered from COVID-19.

J is TRBJ2-1 and V is TRBV4-2; 8 bases align to TRBD2. The CDR3 sequence is 16 residues long. CDR1 and CDR2 from the germline V gene are LGHNA and YNFKEQ. V was pared by 1 base and J by 9 bases, with 11 bases of the junction left unmatched. DNA for the CDR3: TGTGCCAGCAGCCAAGTGAGGGGCGGGGGGCCCGGTGAGCAGTTCTTC. Translating gives CASSQVRGGGPGEQFF.

The rearrangement links TRBV15 to TRBJ2-5, with 7 bases fitting TRBD1. The CDR3 is 14 amino acids. The V gene's germline CDR1 is LNHNV and CDR2 YYDKDF (reference sequence). V gave up 3 bases and J gave up 4 bases; unmatched junction bases: 5. The CDR3 sequence: CATSRTGTSETQYF. The CDR3 DNA follows: TGTGCCACCAGCAGGACAGGGACATCAGAGACCCAGTACTTC.

The chain employs TRBV27 and TRBJ1-4; 11 bases are a match to TRBD1. V gave up 6 bases and J gave up 10 bases; unmatched junction bases: 10. There are 15 residues in the CDR3. The V gene's germline CDR1 is MNHEY and CDR2 SMNVEV (reference sequence). The CDR3 loop is CASRRTGGEGGKLFF. The CDR3 DNA reads as TGTGCCAGCAGGCGGACAGGGGGCGAAGGAGGAAAACTGTTTTTT.

The table lists this clone with a few counts. The V gene is TRBV18, the J gene TRBJ1-2, with TRBD1 matching over 8 bases. Germline lookup yields CDR1 KGHSH and CDR2 LQKENI. CDR3 size: 15 residues. V lost 1 base to trimming and J lost 2 bases; unmatched junction nucleotides: 3. The CDR3 spells CASSPQDRVNYGYTF. Here the CDR3 DNA reads TGTGCCAGCTCACCACAGGACAGGGTAAACTATGGCTACACCTTC.

J is TRBJ1-1 and V is TRBV6-5; maybe TRBD1 (6 bases). Per germline, CDR1 MNHEY and CDR2 SVGAGI. The CDR3 extends over 14 amino acids. V lost 6 bases to trimming and J lost 1 base, with 12 bases between them. CDR3 bases: TGTGCCAGCAGCCAACGGACAGAGAACACTGAAGCTTTCTTT. It yields the protein CASSQRTENTEAFF.

This sequence joins TRBV3-1 (or the pseudogene TRBV3-2) and TRBJ1-2; 11 bases agree with TRBD1. CDR1 and CDR2 from the germline V gene are LGHDT and YNNKEL (reference sequence). The CDR3 totals 15 residues. Unmatched junction bases numbered 9, after V lost 4 bases and J lost 8 bases. The CDR3 loop reads CASSPEDRGQRGYTF. As DNA, the CDR3 is TGTGCCAGCAGCCCCGAGGACAGGGGGCAGCGGGGCTACACCTTC.

The chain has TRBV3-1 (or the pseudogene TRBV3-2) and TRBJ2-4, with D possibly being TRBD1 (6 bases). Germline values: CDR1 LGHDT, CDR2 YNNKEL (reference sequence). The V end was cut by 3 bases, the J end by 6 bases, with 12 bases between. The CDR3 has 14 amino acids. CDR3 in DNA: TGTGCCAGCAGCCATTGGACAGAAGTAAACATTCAGTACTTC. Its protein is CASSHWTEVNIQYF.

The rearrangement joins TRBV4-2 to TRBJ2-3, with D perhaps matching TRBD1 (5 bases). CDR3 length: 16 amino acids. The germline CDR1 and CDR2 sequences are LGHNA and YNFKEQ. Trimming cost V 0 bases and J 5 bases, with 15 bases left between them. The CDR3: CASSQDVPGSKDTQYF. In DNA, the CDR3 is TGTGCCAGCAGCCAAGATGTTCCAGGGTCGAAAGATACGCAGTATTTT.

The J gene is TRBJ2-7, the V gene TRBV30; no reliable D call. Trimming removed 0 bases at V and 0 bases at J, with 18 bases between. Germline assignment: CDR1 GTSNPN and CDR2 SVGIG (reference sequence). The CDR3 consists of 17 residues. The chain's CDR3 is CAWSVYGSYRSSYEQYF. CDR3 nucleotide sequence: TGTGCCTGGAGTGTCTATGGGTCTTACAGAAGCTCCTACGAGCAGTACTTC. Complete variable domain (other parts from reference TRBV30 and TRBJ2-7): SQTIHQWPATLVQPVGSPLSLECTVEGTSNPNLYWYRQAAGRGLQLLFYSVGIGQISSEVPQNLSASRPQDRQFILSSKKLLLSDSGFYLCAWSVYGSYRSSYEQYFGPGTRLTVT.

This clone showed up just once. This sequence joins TRBV18 and TRBJ1-3; no firm D call. Germline CDR1 reads KGHSH; CDR2 reads LQKENI. This CDR3 spans 16 amino acids. Trimming cost V 2 bases and J 1 base, with 12 bases left between them. The CDR3 reads CASSPALGPSGNTIYF. The CDR3 nucleotides are TGTGCCAGCTCACCAGCCCTTGGCCCGTCTGGAAACACCATATATTTT.

As regards this clone: One end of the junction varies from germline; a read error may be responsible. The J gene is TRBJ2-1, the V gene TRBV5-1; 10 bases fit TRBD2. Germline assignment: CDR1 SGHRS and CDR2 YFSETQ. The CDR3 has 21 amino acids. CDR3 nucleotides: TGCGCCAGCAGCTTTGAGAGGCGGAGCGGGGGGGCTGACAGCTCCTACAATGAGCAGCTCTTC. As protein: CASSFERRSGGADSSYNEQLF. Combining the CDR3 with reference TRBV5-1 and TRBJ2-1 gives the whole variable domain KAGVTQTPRYLIKTRGQQVTLSCSPISGHRSVSWYQQTPGQGLQFLFEYFSETQRNKGNFPGRFSGRQFSNSRSEMNVSTLELGDSALYLCASSFERRSGGADSSYNEQLFGPGTRLTVL.

This chain links TRBV27 with TRBJ1-1; possible D gene TRBD1, 6 bases. The CDR3 contains 13 residues. Germline assignment: CDR1 MNHEY and CDR2 SMNVEV (reference sequence). V lost 6 bases and J 8 bases, leaving 16 bases between the germline ends. The CDR3 DNA is TGTGCCAGCAGGAGAACAGGGACCGTGGAAGCTTTCTTT. As protein: CASRRTGTVEAFF.

The V and J genes are TRBV19 and TRBJ2-7, with TRBD2 matching 9 bases. The length of the CDR3 is 14 residues. The V segment lost 5 bases and the J segment 6 bases; nucleotides outside the gene matches: 8. Germline CDR1 and CDR2: LNHDA and SQIVND (reference sequence). CDR3 residues: CASSSAGGLSEQYF. The CDR3 DNA reads as TGTGCCAGTAGTTCGGCGGGGGGGCTTAGCGAGCAGTACTTC.

This rearrangement joins TRBV4-1 to TRBJ1-6; D gene uncertain. Trimming pared 0 bases from V and 15 bases from J, leaving 18 bases between. There are 15 residues in the CDR3. In germline, CDR1 is MGHRA, CDR2 YSYEKL. DNA for the CDR3: TGCGCCAGCAGCCAAGATTATCGGGCCGCGGGTTACCTCCACTTT. Translation: CASSQDYRAAGYLHF.

V gene TRBV6-5 combines with J gene TRBJ2-7; D perhaps matches TRBD1 (6 bases). Germline CDR1 MNHEY, CDR2 SVGAGI. This CDR3 is built from 15 residues. V was cut by 2 bases and J by 0 bases, with 11 bases left in between. In DNA form, the CDR3 reads TGTGCCAGCAGTTACATACAGGGCAGCTCCTACGAGCAGTACTTC. It yields the protein CASSYIQGSSYEQYF.

V usage is TRBV28 and J usage is TRBJ1-1, with D hard to call. Trimming cost V 6 bases and J 6 bases, with 20 bases left between them. Germline CDR1 MDHEN, CDR2 SYDVKM. This CDR3 is built from 15 residues. The CDR3 sequence: CASSTGPGRKAEAFF. Here the CDR3 DNA reads TGTGCCAGCAGCACCGGGCCGGGGAGGAAGGCTGAAGCTTTCTTT.

V gene TRBV10-3 combines with J gene TRBJ2-7, with D tentatively TRBD1 (6 bases). The CDR3 covers 15 residues. Trimming removed 3 bases from V and 2 bases from J, with 14 bases in between. Germline assignment: CDR1 ENHRY and CDR2 SYGVKD. As DNA, the CDR3 is TGTGCCATCAGTGAACAGGGAATACGGCCCTACGAGCAGTACTTC. Protein sequence: CAISEQGIRPYEQYF.